This TCR beta chain was profiled in a study of cytomegalovirus exposure and HLA in healthy donors. Notes on the study in general: Subsequent analysis showed first-cohort TCR clusters tending to co-occur in about 110 validation repertoires.

The method was immunoSEQ multiplex PCR; TCRdb's version includes in-frame clones alone and lacks a portion of them. The sample consists of about 330,000 clones, 86% of them appearing once. The donors were part of the validation cohort of more than 90 subjects. That cohort was separate from the first cohort, which comprised fewer than 800 subjects. Germline V gives CDR1 MNHEY, CDR2 SMNVEV (reference sequence). The length of the CDR3 is 18 residues. Deletions cut 8 bases from V and 4 bases from J, with 26 bases between. In regard to this clone: Antigen specificity is unknown.

Sequencing used PBMCs. This sequence joins TRBV27 and TRBJ1-4, with a tentative D call TRBD1 (6 bases). The TCR was taken from a woman younger than 35 in good health and CMV-seronegative. Here the CDR3 DNA reads TGTGCCAGCGGGGATAGGGGGAGCCCCAGTAGGGATAATGAAAAACTGTTTTTT. It is translated as CASGDRGSPSRDNEKLFF.